The text below deals with one T cell receptor beta chain. As yet, its antigen is unknown. In the original workflow: The detection floor for productive clonotype frequency was 2.59 x 10-5. The protocol was immunoSEQ multiplex PCR, while the TCRdb copy is restricted to in-frame clones and leaves out a portion. D and trimming were read from the DNA, whereas the V and J calls and clone size are those reported in that table. Of 25,000 to 35,000 clones in the sample, 74% were seen once. These data come from a study of STAT5B mutations in CD4+ large granular lymphocyte leukemia. The study's findings and limits: Compared with healthy controls (2/35), patient top clones favored TRBV06 (8/27). Data were not HLA-matched across samples. No patients shared main leukemic clonotypes, though 25% to 30% appeared at low frequency elsewhere.

The V end lost 4 bases, the J end lost 7 bases, and 15 bases lay between the germline ends. The length of the CDR3 is 14 residues. CDR1 and CDR2 (germline): SGDLS, YYNGEE. The receptor's source is a human donor in good health. The chain employs TRBV9 and TRBJ1-5; TRBD1 might be the D (5 bases). Sequenced sample: CD4+ T cells from blood buffy coats. CDR3 nucleotides: TGTGCCAGCAGCCCCCGGGGCGCAGAACAGCCCCAGCATTTT. Translation gives CASSPRGAEQPQHF.